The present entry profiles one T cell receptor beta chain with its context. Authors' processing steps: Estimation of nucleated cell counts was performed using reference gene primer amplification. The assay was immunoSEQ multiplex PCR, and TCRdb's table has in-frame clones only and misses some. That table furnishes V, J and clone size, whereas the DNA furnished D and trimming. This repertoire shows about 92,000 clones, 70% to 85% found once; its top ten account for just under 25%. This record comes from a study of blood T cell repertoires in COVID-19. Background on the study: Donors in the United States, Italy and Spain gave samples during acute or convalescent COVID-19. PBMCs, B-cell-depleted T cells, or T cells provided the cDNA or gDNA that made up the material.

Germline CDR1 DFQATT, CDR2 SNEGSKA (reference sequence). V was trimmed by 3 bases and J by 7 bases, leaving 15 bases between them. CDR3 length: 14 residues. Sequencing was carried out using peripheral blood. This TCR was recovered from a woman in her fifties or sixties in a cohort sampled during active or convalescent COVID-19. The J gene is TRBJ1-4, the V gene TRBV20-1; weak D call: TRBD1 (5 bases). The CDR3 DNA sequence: TGCAGTGCTAGTCTGGGAGGGGAGGGTGAAAAACTGTTTTTT. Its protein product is CSASLGGEGEKLFF.